One and the same sample provided the 20 T cell receptor beta chains below, sequenced in a study of regulatory T cells in long-lasting Graves disease. Time point reported: persistent/refractory GD, antithyroid drugs over 5 years with positive TRAb. The TCR library used RNA extracted from PBMCs. iRepertoire HTBI primers and Arm-PCR of CDR3 regions built TCR beta libraries. Via MiXCR, TCRdb re-called the multiplex PCR reads, giving one row per CDR3 protein. The repertoire holds about 660,000 distinct CDR3 sequences, with approximately 29% as singletons. Sample: peripheral blood mononuclear cells (PBMCs), taken when the disease was refractory, from a patient treated with antithyroid drugs. The receptors were gathered from a female donor with Graves disease.

This clonotype was counted ten times or more. The rearrangement links TRBV3-1 to TRBJ2-5; D is ambiguous. Germline V lookup: CDR1 LGHDT, CDR2 YNNKEL (reference sequence). The CDR3 covers 16 residues. Trimming shortened V by 0 bases and J by 5 bases, and 16 bases separated the two germline ends. The DNA of the CDR3 is TGTGCCAGCAGCCAAGATACGACTGGCCACCGGGAGACCCAGTACTTC. It encodes CASSQDTTGHRETQYF.

Turning to this clonotype: This clone may be a read error of a much larger clone one base away. The chain uses TRBV6-2 or TRBV6-3 and TRBJ2-7, with 8 bases lining up with TRBD1. The germline CDR1 and CDR2 sequences are MNHEY and SVGEGT. V lost 7 bases, J lost 3 bases, and 5 bases stayed unmatched. The CDR3 has 13 amino acids. CDR3 nucleotide sequence: TGTGCCAGCAACCAGGACAGGGACTACGAGCAGTACTTC. It is translated as CASNQDRDYEQYF.

The CDR3 sequence is CASSLDLYSQETQYF. The CDR3 bases are TGTGCCAGCAGCTTAGATCTGTACAGTCAAGAGACCCAGTACTTC. V is TRBV11-2 and J is TRBJ2-5; no clear D gene. This CDR3 is built from 15 residues. Trimming removed 0 bases from V and 2 bases from J, with 10 bases in between. CDR1 is SGHAT and CDR2 is FQNNGV in the germline V gene.

The chain combines TRBV7-9 with TRBJ1-3; 8 bases are shared with TRBD1. The CDR3 runs 18 residues. In germline, CDR1 is SEHNR, CDR2 FQNEAQ (reference sequence). V lost 5 bases, J lost 1 base, and 13 bases stayed unmatched. For the CDR3, the DNA is TGTGCCAGCAGCCCCGTAGACAGGGGCTTCTTGTCTGGAAACACCATATATTTT. It is translated as CASSPVDRGFLSGNTIYF.

The chain recombines TRBV6-2 or TRBV6-3 with TRBJ2-6; maybe TRBD2 (6 bases). Trimming pared 6 bases from V and 4 bases from J, leaving 13 bases between. Germline CDR1 is MNHEY and CDR2 is SVGEGT. There are 15 residues in the CDR3. In DNA, the CDR3 is TGTGCCAGCAGCACAGTGGGGAGGGGGGCCAACGTCCTGACTTTC. Protein sequence: CASSTVGRGANVLTF.

The chain is built from TRBV6-5 and TRBJ2-3, with 7 nucleotides matching TRBD2. The CDR3 consists of 18 residues. The V and J ends lost 2 bases and 4 bases, in that order; junction bases with no gene match: 15. The germline V gene encodes CDR1 MNHEY and CDR2 SVGAGI. CDR3 sequence (DNA): TGTGCCAGCAGTTACGGGAGGGCGGCCCTGATAAGCTCAGATACGCAGTATTTT. It translates to CASSYGRAALISSDTQYF.

The chain is built from TRBV12-3 or TRBV12-4 and TRBJ2-2; D is undetermined. The CDR3 extends over 12 amino acids. The ends were cut back, 8 bases at V and 5 bases at J, with 9 bases in the middle. CDR3 protein: CASDVETGELFF. The CDR3 region has the DNA TGTGCCAGCGACGTTGAGACCGGGGAGCTGTTTTTT.

This clonotype has at least ten counts. This chain joins TRBV28 and TRBJ1-1, with D perhaps matching TRBD1 (6 bases). CDR1 MDHEN and CDR2 SYDVKM come from the germline V gene. This CDR3 spans 14 amino acids. V gave up 6 bases and J gave up 0 bases, with 11 bases separating them. This chain's CDR3 is CASSPQGMNTEAFF. Written as DNA, the CDR3 is TGTGCCAGCAGCCCACAGGGCATGAACACTGAAGCTTTCTTT.

In DNA form, the CDR3 reads TGTGCCAGCAGTGCTTCCGGGACAGTCTACGAGCAGTACTTC. Encoded protein: CASSASGTVYEQYF. This chain joins TRBV6-1 and TRBJ2-7; 7 bases match TRBD1. The V and J ends lost 4 bases and 3 bases, in that order; junction bases with no gene match: 6. The CDR3 contains 14 residues. Per the germline V gene, CDR1 is MNHNS and CDR2 is SASEGT.

The V gene is TRBV9, the J gene TRBJ2-5; D unclear. The germline CDR1 and CDR2 sequences are SGDLS and YYNGEE. This CDR3 has 18 amino acids. V was trimmed by 0 bases and J by 0 bases, leaving 18 bases between them. The CDR3 bases are TGTGCCAGCAGCGTAGGTCCTGGACGGAGATCCTACCAAGAGACCCAGTACTTC. Translated, it gives CASSVGPGRRSYQETQYF.

This clonotype was detected a few times. The chain links TRBV11-3 to TRBJ2-7; TRBD2 is a possible D gene (5 bases). Germline loops: CDR1 SGHNT, CDR2 YENEEA. Deletions cut 5 bases from V and 2 bases from J, with 13 bases between. CDR3 length: 14 residues. CDR3 protein: CASSPQLEAYEQYF. CDR3 nucleotides: TGTGCCAGCAGCCCTCAACTAGAGGCCTACGAGCAGTACTTC.

This clonotype was seen a few times. The rearrangement links TRBV6-1 to TRBJ1-2; D is unresolved. Trimming cost V 5 bases and J 2 bases, with 12 bases left between them. The V gene's germline CDR1 is MNHNS and CDR2 SASEGT. CDR3 size: 14 residues. CDR3 coding DNA: TGTGCCAGCAGTCGTAACCCCATCAACTATGGCTACACCTTC. Amino acid sequence: CASSRNPINYGYTF.

With regard to this clonotype: One base away lies a much larger clone, so this may be a sequencing read error. V is TRBV12-3 or TRBV12-4 and J is TRBJ1-6; D possibly corresponds to TRBD1 (5 bases). CDR3 length: 11 residues. The CDR3 reads CASSDNGGVFF. The CDR3, as DNA: TGTGCCAGCAGTGATAACGGGGGAGTTTTCTTT.

The J gene is TRBJ1-1, the V gene TRBV6-1; D might be TRBD1 (6 bases). The CDR3 sequence is 15 residues long. Germline assignment: CDR1 MNHNS and CDR2 SASEGT. V was clipped by 6 bases and J by 0 bases, with 14 bases between them. This chain's CDR3 is CASRNVGQMNTEAFF. The CDR3 DNA sequence: TGTGCCAGCAGAAATGTCGGACAGATGAACACTGAAGCTTTCTTT.

This chain joins TRBV20-1 and TRBJ2-5, with no clear D. Germline CDR1 reads DFQATT; CDR2 reads SNEGSKA (reference sequence). This CDR3 is built from 13 residues. The V and J ends lost 3 bases and 5 bases respectively, with 13 bases between them. The CDR3 nucleotides are TGCAGTGCTAGGTGGCCCGTGCTGGAGACCCAGTACTTC. It codes for CSARWPVLETQYF.

V is TRBV10-3 and J is TRBJ1-2; D might be TRBD1 (6 bases). The germline V gene encodes CDR1 ENHRY and CDR2 SYGVKD. This CDR3 has 14 amino acids. Trimming removed 1 base at V and 6 bases at J, with 12 bases between. CDR3 in DNA: TGTGCCATCAGTGAGTACCAACAGGGAAATGGCTACACCTTC. Its protein is CAISEYQQGNGYTF.

This clonotype was seen a handful of times. V gene TRBV12-3 or TRBV12-4 combines with J gene TRBJ1-5; D gene uncertain. V gave up 8 bases and J gave up 0 bases, with 17 bases separating them. The CDR3 contains 16 residues. The CDR3 region is CASATGTVYSNQPQHF. CDR3 DNA sequence: TGTGCCAGCGCGACGGGTACCGTTTATAGCAATCAGCCCCAGCATTTT.

The V gene is TRBV28, the J gene TRBJ1-3; D gene unclear. V dropped 3 bases and J dropped 8 bases, with 11 bases sitting between them. The germline CDR1 and CDR2 sequences are MDHEN and SYDVKM. This CDR3 spans 13 amino acids. CDR3 nucleotide sequence: TGTGCCAGCAGTTTGACCCGGAGGGACACCATATATTTT. This encodes CASSLTRRDTIYF.

This chain links TRBV12-3 or TRBV12-4 with TRBJ2-3, with 7 positions matching TRBD2. CDR3 length: 14 amino acids. V gave up 3 bases and J gave up 3 bases; unmatched junction bases: 3. CDR3 nucleotides: TGTGCCAGCAGTTTTAGCGGGTTAACAGATACGCAGTATTTT. Protein: CASSFSGLTDTQYF.

This clonotype came up a few times. The chain joins TRBV20-1 to TRBJ1-1, with a possible D match to TRBD1 (6 bases). V was shortened by 1 base and J by 5 bases, with 11 bases between the two germline ends. This CDR3 contains 13 residues. Germline lookup yields CDR1 DFQATT and CDR2 SNEGSKA (reference sequence). CDR3 in DNA: TGCAGTGCTAGAGGACAGGCGAGGACTGAAGCTTTCTTT. It is translated as CSARGQARTEAFF.